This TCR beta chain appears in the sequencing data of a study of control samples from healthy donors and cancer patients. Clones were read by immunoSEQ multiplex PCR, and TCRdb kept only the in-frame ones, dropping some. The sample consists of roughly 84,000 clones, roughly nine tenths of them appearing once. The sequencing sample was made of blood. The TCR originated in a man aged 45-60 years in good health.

DNA for the CDR3: TGTGCCAGTAGTATAGATTCTAGCAAGCCCCAGCATTTT. This gives the protein CASSIDSSKPQHF. The chain has TRBV19 and TRBJ1-5; D is undetermined. The CDR3 runs 13 residues. CDR1 is LNHDA, CDR2 SQIVND, per germline (reference sequence). Trimming took off 0 bases at V and 8 bases at J, with 8 bases between the two ends.